These T cell receptor beta chains were read from a single sample in a study of shared clonotypes between healthy human individuals. Here immunoSEQ multiplex PCR was the method, and the copy in TCRdb shows in-frame clones only, minus some. Of 550,000 to 700,000 clones listed, approximately 73% were seen once; the top ten hold 1.5% to 2%. Sequenced sample: memory CD4+ T cells sorted from blood. The receptors come from a woman younger than 45 in good health. Each CDR3 is given with its conserved first and last residue. The order of the fields is V gene, J gene, clone size, D gene, CDR3 protein, CDR3 DNA. The D gene is left open where the match is weak. Only some rows state a clone size, as once, few, many or a class for expanded clones.

>TRBV7-8|TRBJ1-2|.|.
CASSLGGTGYGYTF
TGTGCCAGCAGCTTAGGGGGGACTGGATATGGCTACACCTTC
>TRBV5-6|TRBJ2-1|.|TRBD2
CASSLGGGGRADEQFF
TGTGCCAGCAGCTTGGGAGGAGGCGGGAGGGCCGATGAGCAGTTCTTC
>TRBV19|TRBJ1-2|.|TRBD1
CASSPLLRTGVSYGYTF
TGTGCCAGTAGTCCTTTATTACGGACAGGGGTCTCCTATGGCTACACCTTC
>TRBV30|TRBJ1-1|once|.
CAWSVLGTTEAFF
TGTGCCTGGAGTGTACTTGGGACCACTGAAGCTTTCTTT
>TRBV29-1|TRBJ2-3|.|.
CSQSAGQGPQYF
TGCAGCCAGTCAGCTGGTCAGGGCCCGCAGTATTTT
>TRBV2|TRBJ2-5|.|TRBD1
CASSRVGGRETQYF
TGTGCCAGCAGCCGGGTAGGGGGCCGGGAGACCCAGTACTTC
>TRBV14|TRBJ1-5|many|.
CASSRAPRSQHF
TGTGCCAGCAGCCGAGCCCCCAGGTCCCAGCATTTT
>TRBV18|TRBJ1-1|.|.
CASSPRIPTSNTEAFF
TGTGCCAGCTCACCACGTATCCCGACGTCGAACACTGAAGCTTTCTTT
>TRBV5-1|TRBJ2-1|.|TRBD2
CASSLSSGSDNEQFF
TGCGCCAGCAGCTTGTCTAGCGGGAGTGATAATGAGCAGTTCTTC
>TRBV13|TRBJ2-4|.|TRBD2
CASSPRTSGSGDIQYF
TGTGCCAGCAGCCCGCGGACTAGCGGGAGTGGGGACATTCAGTACTTC
>TRBV7-9|TRBJ1-5|.|.
CASSLDSLQPQHF
TGTGCCAGCAGCTTAGACAGTCTTCAGCCCCAGCATTTT
>TRBV5-4|TRBJ1-2|.|.
CASSFWTGNYGYTF
TGTGCCAGCAGCTTCTGGACGGGTAACTATGGCTACACCTTC
>TRBV6-5|TRBJ1-1|.|.
CASSYRLANTEAFF
TGTGCCAGCAGTTACCGTCTCGCTAACACTGAAGCTTTCTTT
>TRBV18|TRBJ1-4|.|.
CASSPPRGGGEKLFF
TGTGCCAGCTCACCACCGAGGGGCGGCGGTGAAAAACTGTTTTTT
>TRBV28|TRBJ1-3|.|TRBD1
CASTQQGWGNTIYF
TGTGCCAGCACCCAACAGGGGTGGGGAAACACCATATATTTT
>TRBV2|TRBJ2-2|.|.
CASDGGELFF
TGTGCCAGCGATGGAGGGGAGCTGTTTTTT
>TRBV30|TRBJ1-1|.|.
CAWNPGTGGTEAFF
TGTGCCTGGAATCCCGGGACGGGGGGCACTGAAGCTTTCTTT
>TRBV5-6|TRBJ2-3|.|TRBD2
CASSRDGTSGSWGTDTQYF
TGTGCCAGCAGCAGGGACGGGACTAGCGGGAGTTGGGGCACAGATACGCAGTATTTT
>TRBV6-5|TRBJ1-5|.|.
CASSYSFRGNQPQHF
TGTGCCAGCAGTTACTCGTTCAGGGGAAATCAGCCCCAGCATTTT
>TRBV5-3|TRBJ2-7|.|.
CARSTDYEQYF
TGTGCCAGAAGCACCGACTACGAGCAGTACTTC